This T cell receptor (beta chain) was sequenced during a study of blood T cell repertoires in COVID-19. Clones were read by immunoSEQ multiplex PCR, and TCRdb kept only the in-frame ones, dropping some. The data contain 150,000 to 200,000 clones, around 79% of them singletons. The CDR3 is made up of 17 amino acids. Germline CDR1 is DFQATT and CDR2 is SNEGSKA (reference sequence). Germline trimming cut 3 bases from V and 9 bases from J; bases unmatched to any gene: 19. The genes are TRBV20-1 and TRBJ2-3; 9 bases are shared with TRBD2. This receptor was obtained from a man over 45 who had recovered from COVID-19. Sequenced input: PBMCs or T cells enriched from blood (not recorded which). This CDR3 is CSASGSLLAGGIGTQYF. The DNA for the CDR3 is TGCAGTGCTAGTGGTTCGTTACTAGCGGGTGGGATAGGAACGCAGTATTTT.